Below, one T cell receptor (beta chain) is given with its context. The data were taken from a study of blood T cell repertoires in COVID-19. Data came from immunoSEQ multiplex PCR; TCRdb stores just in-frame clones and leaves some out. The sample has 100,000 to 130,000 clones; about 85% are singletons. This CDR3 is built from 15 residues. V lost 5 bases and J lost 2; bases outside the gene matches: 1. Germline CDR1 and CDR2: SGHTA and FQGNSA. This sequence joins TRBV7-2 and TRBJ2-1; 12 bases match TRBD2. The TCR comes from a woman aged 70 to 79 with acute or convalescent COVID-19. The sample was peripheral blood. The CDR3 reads CASSTSGGPYNEQFF. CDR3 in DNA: TGTGCCAGCAGCACTAGCGGGGGGCCCTACAATGAGCAGTTCTTC.